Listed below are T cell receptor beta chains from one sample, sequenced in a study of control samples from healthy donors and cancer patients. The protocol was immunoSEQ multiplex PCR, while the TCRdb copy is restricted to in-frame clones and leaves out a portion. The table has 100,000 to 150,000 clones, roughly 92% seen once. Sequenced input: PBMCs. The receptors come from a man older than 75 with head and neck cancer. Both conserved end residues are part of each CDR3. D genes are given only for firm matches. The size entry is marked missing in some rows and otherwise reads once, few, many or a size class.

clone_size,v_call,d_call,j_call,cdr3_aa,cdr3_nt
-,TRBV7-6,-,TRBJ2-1,CASSLSAGLYNEQFF,TGTGCCAGCAGCCTATCGGCAGGCCTCTACAATGAGCAGTTCTTC
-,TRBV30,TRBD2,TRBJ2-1,CAWCPGTSGNEQFF,TGTGCCTGGTGTCCCGGGACTAGCGGCAATGAGCAGTTCTTC
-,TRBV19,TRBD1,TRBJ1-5,CASSTRTGGGSGPQHF,TGTGCCAGTAGTACCCGGACAGGGGGTGGATCCGGACCCCAGCATTTT
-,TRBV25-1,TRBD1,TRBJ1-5,CASSRTGTQPQHF,TGTGCCAGCAGTCGGACAGGGACTCAGCCCCAGCATTTT
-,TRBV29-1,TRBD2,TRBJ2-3,CSVAFSGGTTDTQYF,TGCAGCGTTGCCTTTAGCGGGGGTACCACAGATACGCAGTATTTT
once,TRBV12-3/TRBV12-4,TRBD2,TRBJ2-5,CASRGGGGETQYF,TGTGCCAGCCGGGGGGGCGGCGGTGAGACCCAGTACTTC
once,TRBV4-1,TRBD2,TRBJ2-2,CASSRLAGANSGELFF,TGCGCCAGCAGTCGACTAGCGGGAGCAAACTCCGGGGAGCTGTTTTTT
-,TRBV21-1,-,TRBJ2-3,CASGQGSPGVSGIPSTDTQYF,TGTGCCAGCGGGCAAGGGAGCCCGGGGGTCAGCGGTATACCCTCTACAGATACGCAGTATTTT
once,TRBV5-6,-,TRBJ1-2,CASSLRANYGYTF,TGTGCCAGCAGCTTGAGGGCTAACTATGGCTACACCTTC
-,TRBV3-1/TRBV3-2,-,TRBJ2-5,CASSQVGGPQETQYF,TGTGCCAGCAGCCAAGTTGGTGGACCCCAAGAGACCCAGTACTTC
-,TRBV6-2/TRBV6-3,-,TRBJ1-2,CASSYSSRSYGYTF,TGTGCCAGCAGTTACTCGTCCAGAAGCTATGGCTACACCTTC
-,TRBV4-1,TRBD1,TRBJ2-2,CASSQSRGRGTGELFF,TGCGCCAGCAGCCAAAGCAGGGGGCGAGGCACCGGGGAGCTGTTTTTT
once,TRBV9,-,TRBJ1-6,CASGPPAGQYNSPLHF,TGTGCCAGCGGCCCCCCTGCTGGGCAATATAATTCACCCCTCCACTTT
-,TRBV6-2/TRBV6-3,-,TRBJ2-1,CASSPRDAREQFF,TGTGCCAGCAGTCCCCGGGACGCCCGGGAGCAGTTCTTC
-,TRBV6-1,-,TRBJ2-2,CASSDRGGTGELFF,TGTGCCAGCAGTGACAGGGGGGGCACCGGGGAGCTGTTTTTT
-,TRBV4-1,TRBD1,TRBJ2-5,CASSQDPGGETQYF,TGCGCCAGCAGCCAAGATCCAGGGGGAGAGACCCAGTACTTC
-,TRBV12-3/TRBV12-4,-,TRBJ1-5,CASSLQTNQPQHF,TGTGCCAGCAGTTTACAGACGAATCAGCCCCAGCATTTT
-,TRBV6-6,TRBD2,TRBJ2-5,CASTLSGGAETQYF,TGTGCCAGCACCCTGAGCGGGGGGGCGGAGACCCAGTACTTC
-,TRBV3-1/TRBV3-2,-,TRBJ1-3,CASSQDLPGAGNTIYF,TGTGCCAGCAGCCAAGATCTTCCAGGTGCTGGAAACACCATATATTTT
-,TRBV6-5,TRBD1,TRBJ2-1,CASRRQGYNEQFF,TGTGCCAGCAGGCGACAGGGCTACAATGAGCAGTTCTTC
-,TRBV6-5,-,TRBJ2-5,CASSRGALTQETQYF,TGTGCCAGCAGTAGAGGGGCCCTAACCCAAGAGACCCAGTACTTC
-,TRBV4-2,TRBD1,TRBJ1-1,CASSREGQGDTEAFF,TGTGCCAGCAGCCGAGAAGGACAGGGGGACACTGAAGCTTTCTTT
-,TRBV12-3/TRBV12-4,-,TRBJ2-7,CASSLSGANEQYF,TGTGCCAGCAGTTTAAGTGGGGCCAACGAGCAGTACTTC
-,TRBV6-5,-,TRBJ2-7,CASSYTPRGGEYEQYF,TGTGCCAGCAGTTACACCCCCCGAGGGGGGGAATACGAGCAGTACTTC
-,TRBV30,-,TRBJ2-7,CAWTGAGRSREQYF,TGTGCCTGGACAGGGGCAGGTAGGAGTCGCGAGCAGTACTTC
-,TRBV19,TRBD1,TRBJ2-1,CASRRPGQSYNEQFF,TGTGCCAGTAGAAGACCGGGACAGTCCTACAATGAGCAGTTCTTC
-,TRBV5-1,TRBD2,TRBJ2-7,CASSPGWTSGNDEQYF,TGCGCCAGCAGCCCCGGCTGGACTAGCGGGAACGACGAGCAGTACTTC
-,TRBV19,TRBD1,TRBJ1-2,CASSNPPWTGVPQGYTF,TGTGCCAGTAGTAACCCTCCATGGACAGGGGTCCCGCAGGGCTACACCTTC
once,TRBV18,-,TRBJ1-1,CASTITRDYDTEAFF,TGTGCCAGCACCATCACCAGGGATTACGACACTGAAGCTTTCTTT
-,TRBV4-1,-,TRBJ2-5,CASSQGVAEQETQYF,TGCGCCAGCAGCCAAGGGGTAGCGGAGCAAGAGACCCAGTACTTC
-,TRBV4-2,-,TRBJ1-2,CASSQVYSFYGYTF,TGTGCCAGCAGCCAAGTGTACAGCTTCTATGGCTACACCTTC
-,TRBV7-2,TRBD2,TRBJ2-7,CASSSTSNSFYEQYF,TGTGCCAGCAGTTCGACTAGCAATTCTTTCTACGAGCAGTACTTC
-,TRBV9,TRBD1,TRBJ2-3,CASSRDTLKGATDTQYF,TGTGCCAGCAGCCGCGACACCCTGAAGGGGGCCACAGATACGCAGTATTTT
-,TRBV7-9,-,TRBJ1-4,CASSLVGGTNEKLFF,TGTGCCAGCAGCTTAGTCGGAGGGACTAATGAAAAACTGTTTTTT
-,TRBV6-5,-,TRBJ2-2,CASIRRWNTGELFF,TGTGCCAGCATCAGACGCTGGAACACCGGGGAGCTGTTTTTT
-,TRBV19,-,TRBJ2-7,CASSSQGRDYEQYF,TGTGCCAGTAGTAGTCAGGGGCGTGATTACGAGCAGTACTTC
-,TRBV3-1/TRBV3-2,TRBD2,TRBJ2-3,CASSVRSGKMADTQYF,TGTGCCAGCAGCGTCCGTAGCGGGAAGATGGCAGATACGCAGTATTTT
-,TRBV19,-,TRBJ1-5,CASSTGGGRQPQHF,TGTGCCAGTTCTACCGGAGGGGGGAGGCAGCCCCAGCATTTT
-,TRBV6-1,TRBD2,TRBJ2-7,CASSELGRVYEQYF,TGTGCCAGCAGTGAGCTGGGGAGGGTCTACGAGCAGTACTTC
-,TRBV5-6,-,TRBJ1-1,CASSLRFNTEAFF,TGTGCCAGCAGCTTGAGGTTCAACACTGAAGCTTTCTTT
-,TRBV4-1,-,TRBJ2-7,CASSQDPLRGQYF,TGCGCCAGCAGCCAAGATCCCTTAAGAGGGCAGTACTTC
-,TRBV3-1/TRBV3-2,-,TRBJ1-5,CASSRKRGQPQHF,TGTGCCAGCAGCCGAAAGAGGGGACAGCCCCAGCATTTT
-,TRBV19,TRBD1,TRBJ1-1,CASSTPRTGNTEAFF,TGTGCCAGTAGTACACCCCGGACAGGGAATACTGAAGCTTTCTTT
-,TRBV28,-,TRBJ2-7,CASSSPKLDSTPYEQYF,TGTGCCAGCAGTTCCCCCAAGTTGGATTCAACCCCCTACGAGCAGTACTTC
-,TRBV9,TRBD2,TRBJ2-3,CASRPRSGGATDTQYF,TGTGCCAGCAGGCCTAGGAGCGGGGGGGCCACAGATACGCAGTATTTT
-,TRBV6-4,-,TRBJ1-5,CASSDPRQTSYSNQPQHF,TGTGCCAGCAGTGACCCGCGTCAGACCAGCTATAGCAATCAGCCCCAGCATTTT
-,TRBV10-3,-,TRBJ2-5,CAIGSGQETQYF,TGTGCCATCGGAAGCGGCCAAGAGACCCAGTACTTC
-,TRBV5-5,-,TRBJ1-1,CASSGFVGGNTEAFF,TGTGCCAGCAGTGGATTTGTGGGGGGGAACACTGAAGCTTTCTTT
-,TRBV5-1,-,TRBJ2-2,CASSLAQGGTGELFF,TGCGCCAGCAGCTTGGCCCAGGGTGGCACCGGGGAGCTGTTTTTT
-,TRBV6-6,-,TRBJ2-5,CASSYGGQGHEETQYF,TGTGCCAGCAGCTACGGGGGCCAGGGCCACGAAGAGACCCAGTACTTC
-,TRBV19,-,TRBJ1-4,CATVAVSSTNEKLFF,TGTGCCACCGTCGCAGTATCTTCAACTAATGAAAAACTGTTTTTT
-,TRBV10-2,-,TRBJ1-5,CASNTAANQPQHF,TGCGCCAGCAATACGGCGGCGAATCAGCCCCAGCATTTT
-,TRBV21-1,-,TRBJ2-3,CASTRDRATDTQYF,TGTGCCAGCACTCGGGACAGGGCCACAGATACGCAGTATTTT
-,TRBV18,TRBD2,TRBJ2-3,CASSPQLAGYTDTQYF,TGTGCCAGCTCACCACAACTAGCGGGCTACACAGATACGCAGTATTTT
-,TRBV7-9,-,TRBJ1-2,CASSRTGADYGYTF,TGTGCCAGCAGCCGGACGGGGGCCGACTATGGCTACACCTTC